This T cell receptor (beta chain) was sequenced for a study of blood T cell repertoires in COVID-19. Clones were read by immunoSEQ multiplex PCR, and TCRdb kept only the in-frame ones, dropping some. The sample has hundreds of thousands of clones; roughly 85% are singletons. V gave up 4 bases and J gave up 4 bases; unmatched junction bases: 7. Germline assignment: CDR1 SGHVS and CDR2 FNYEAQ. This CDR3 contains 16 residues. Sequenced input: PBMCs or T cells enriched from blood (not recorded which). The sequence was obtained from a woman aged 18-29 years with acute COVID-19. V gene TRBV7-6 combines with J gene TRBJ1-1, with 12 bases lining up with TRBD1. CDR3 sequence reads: CASSSGTGGRGTEAFF. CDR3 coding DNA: TGTGCCAGCAGCTCCGGGACAGGGGGCAGAGGCACTGAAGCTTTCTTT.